This T cell receptor beta chain was retrieved from a study of T-cell reconstitution after alpha-beta-depleted transplantation in children. A TCRbeta library incorporating unique molecular identifiers was prepared. TCRdb itself ran the PCR reads through MiXCR, one entry per CDR3 protein. Among some 640,000 distinct CDR3 sequences, roughly 15% were seen once, and the ten largest hold 0.8% to 1.1%. This clonotype has ten or more counts. One junction end does not reproduce the germline sequence, and a read error may be involved. The sample consisted of PBMCs from the stem cell graft donor, taken from the stem cell graft. This TCR was recovered from a human donor who donated a stem cell graft to a child with acute myeloid leukemia.

In DNA, the CDR3 is TGTGCCAGCAGCTTAACAGGGAGCTCCTACGAGCAGTACTTC. Translating gives CASSLTGSSYEQYF. The J gene is TRBJ2-7, the V gene TRBV5-1, with D perhaps TRBD1 (6 bases). Germline V gives CDR1 SGHRS, CDR2 YFSETQ. CDR3 length equals 14 residues.